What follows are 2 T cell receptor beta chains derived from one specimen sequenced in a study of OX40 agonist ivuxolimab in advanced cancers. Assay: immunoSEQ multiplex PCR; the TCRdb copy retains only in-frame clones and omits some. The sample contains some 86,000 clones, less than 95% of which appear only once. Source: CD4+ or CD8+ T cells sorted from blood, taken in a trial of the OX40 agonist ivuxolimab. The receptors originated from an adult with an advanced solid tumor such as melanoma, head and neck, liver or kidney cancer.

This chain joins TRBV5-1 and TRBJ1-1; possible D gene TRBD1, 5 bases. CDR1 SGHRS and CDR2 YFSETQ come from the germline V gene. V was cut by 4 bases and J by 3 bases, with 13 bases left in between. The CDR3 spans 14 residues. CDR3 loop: CASSQSLGDTEAFF. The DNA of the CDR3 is TGCGCCAGCAGCCAATCGTTGGGGGACACTGAAGCTTTCTTT.

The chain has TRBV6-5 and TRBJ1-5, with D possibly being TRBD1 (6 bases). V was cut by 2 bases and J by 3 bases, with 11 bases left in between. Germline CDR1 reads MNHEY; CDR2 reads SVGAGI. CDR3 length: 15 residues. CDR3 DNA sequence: TGTGCCAGCAGTTACGGGGGCGAGGCCAATCAGCCCCAGCATTTT. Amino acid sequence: CASSYGGEANQPQHF.